This T cell receptor (beta chain) was identified in a study of blood T cell repertoires in COVID-19. Turning to the study itself: The United States, Italy and Spain provided the acute and convalescent COVID-19 samples.

Here immunoSEQ multiplex PCR was the method, and the copy in TCRdb shows in-frame clones only, minus some. The sample holds fewer than 350,000 clones, 70% to 90% seen once. CDR1 is MRHNA and CDR2 is SNTAGT in the germline V gene. Trimming took 3 bases from V and 4 from J, leaving 11 bases between them. The CDR3 runs 14 residues. Grouping used clinical history reported by participants in a survey and questionnaire. Recovery meant two consecutive negative NP/OP PCR tests, professional clearance, or resolved symptoms. This clonotype was sampled from a woman aged 40 to 49 who had recovered from COVID-19. The J gene is TRBJ2-3, the V gene TRBV6-4; D may be TRBD2 (7 bases). Sequencing input: PBMCs or T cells enriched from blood (not recorded which). The CDR3 sequence is CASSERGGADTQYF. The CDR3 region has the DNA TGTGCCAGCAGTGAAAGGGGGGGCGCAGATACGCAGTATTTT.